This is a list of T cell receptor beta chains from one sample in a study of response to subunit inactivated influenza vaccine. One entry per CDR3 protein, called by TCRdb with MiXCR from the RT-PCR reads. The profile shows fewer than 350,000 distinct CDR3 sequences, less than 25% of them singletons. This sample comprised PBMCs from blood, obtained 21 months after vaccination. The receptors shown here come from a man between 50 and 69 years old who received an inactivated influenza vaccine. The CDR3 runs from the conserved cysteine through the conserved F or W.

v_call,j_call,cdr3_length,cdr3_aa
TRBV12-3/TRBV12-4,TRBJ2-1,13,CASSLAAGDEQFF
TRBV20-1,TRBJ2-2,16,CSATGTGVTNTGELFF
TRBV20-1,TRBJ2-5,13,CSAPHTGRETQYF
TRBV25-1,TRBJ2-2,14,CASRETGQTGELFF
TRBV5-1,TRBJ2-7,15,CASSPQAGSSYEQYF
TRBV6-5,TRBJ1-6,15,CASSYSTGRNSPLHF
TRBV28,TRBJ2-1,12,CASSLSVGEQFF
TRBV5-6,TRBJ1-1,15,CASSLTTGGNTEAFF
TRBV3-1,TRBJ2-7,17,CASSHIPTSGRLYEQYF
TRBV4-1,TRBJ1-5,15,CASSRDKIWDQPQHF
TRBV19,TRBJ2-1,14,CASSGSGLWNEQFF
TRBV10-3,TRBJ1-6,16,CAISESATQADSPLHF
TRBV6-2/TRBV6-3,TRBJ2-5,19,CASRTELWTSGEYQETQYF
TRBV28,TRBJ2-6,18,CASSLFSSGRTGANVLTF
TRBV20-1,TRBJ2-1,17,CSASRRAGGRGVNEQFF
TRBV6-2/TRBV6-3,TRBJ2-2,14,CASSYASGTGELFF
TRBV6-5,TRBJ2-3,11,CASGPFDTQYF
TRBV6-2/TRBV6-3,TRBJ1-1,14,CASSYYKGTGKAFF
TRBV27,TRBJ2-3,14,CASSFSGGPDTQYF
TRBV15,TRBJ2-7,14,CATSREGRGREQYF
TRBV6-5,TRBJ1-2,16,CASSYSRPSGGVGYTF
TRBV5-4,TRBJ1-1,16,CASSLGGGGMNTEAFF
TRBV6-2/TRBV6-3,TRBJ2-1,12,CASRVPYNEQFF
TRBV4-1,TRBJ2-3,16,CASSQESLYGTDTQYF
TRBV4-1,TRBJ1-5,14,CASSHQQGIQPQHF
TRBV18,TRBJ1-4,19,CASSPLEGANFATNEKLFF
TRBV7-2,TRBJ1-5,15,CASSLDRGRHQPQHF
TRBV5-5,TRBJ2-2,17,CASSLGPPGTNTGELFF
TRBV7-2,TRBJ2-5,15,CASSAPSGARETQYF
TRBV12-3/TRBV12-4,TRBJ2-1,16,CASTLTGGLIYNEQFF
TRBV19,TRBJ2-5,18,CASSLRLGTGGNGETQYF
TRBV6-6,TRBJ1-1,12,CASGQGYTEAFF
TRBV18,TRBJ2-3,15,CASSPQGTSPDTQYF
TRBV6-6,TRBJ2-7,13,CASSTNTPYEQYF
TRBV10-3,TRBJ1-1,14,CAACPGTGDTEAFF
TRBV20-1,TRBJ2-7,16,CSARSLKWAGRWEQYF
TRBV6-1,TRBJ1-1,12,CASQKGGTEALF
TRBV29-1,TRBJ1-1,10,CSVVSSEAFF
TRBV19,TRBJ1-5,16,CASTSGEGNSNQPQHF
TRBV12-3/TRBV12-4,TRBJ2-3,11,CASGFGDTQYF
TRBV28,TRBJ1-6,15,CASSPQEGGISPLHF
TRBV12-3/TRBV12-4,TRBJ1-4,15,CASSLDLDRAEKLFF
TRBV18,TRBJ1-2,15,CASSPRGWQINGYTF
TRBV20-1,TRBJ2-5,15,CSARGWLAGQETQYF
TRBV7-9,TRBJ2-7,15,CASSPRDILPYEQYF
TRBV5-1,TRBJ1-2,14,CASSATDRLIGYTF
TRBV28,TRBJ2-6,12,CASSYGANVLTF
TRBV6-2/TRBV6-3,TRBJ2-1,14,CASSYLVSWNEQFF
TRBV7-8,TRBJ1-2,14,CASSSPNSNYGYTF
TRBV6-1,TRBJ2-3,13,CASSGQGADTQYF
TRBV29-1,TRBJ1-1,12,CSVDVVVGEAFF
TRBV12-3/TRBV12-4,TRBJ2-1,16,CASSTLAGSSYNEQFF
TRBV7-2,TRBJ1-2,16,CASSPNVGQVFYGYTF